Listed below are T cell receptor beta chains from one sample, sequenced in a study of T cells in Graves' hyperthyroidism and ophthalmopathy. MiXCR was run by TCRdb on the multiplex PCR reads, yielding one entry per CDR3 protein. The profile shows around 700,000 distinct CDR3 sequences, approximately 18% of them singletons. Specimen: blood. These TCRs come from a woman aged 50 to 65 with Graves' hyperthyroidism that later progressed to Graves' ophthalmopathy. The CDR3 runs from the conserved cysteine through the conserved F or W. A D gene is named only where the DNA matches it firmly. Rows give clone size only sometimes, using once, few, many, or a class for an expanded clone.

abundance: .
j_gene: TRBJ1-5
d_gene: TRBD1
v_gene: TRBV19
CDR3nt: TGTGCCAGTCGACAGGGGGTTGATCAGCCCCAGCATTTT
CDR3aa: CASRQGVDQPQHF

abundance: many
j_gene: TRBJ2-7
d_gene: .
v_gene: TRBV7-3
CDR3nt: TGTGCCAGCAGCTTAGGTCCTCCGGGGGCGAACGAGCAGTACTTC
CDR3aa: CASSLGPPGANEQYF

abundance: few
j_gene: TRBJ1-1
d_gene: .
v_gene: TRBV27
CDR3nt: TGTGCCAGCAGTTTCCTTCAAGGGAACACTGAAGCTTTCTTT
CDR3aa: CASSFLQGNTEAFF

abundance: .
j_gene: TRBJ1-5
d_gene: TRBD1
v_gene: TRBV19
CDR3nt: TGTGCCAGTAGTTCCAGGGGGCCGAGCAATCAGCCCCAGCATTTT
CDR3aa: CASSSRGPSNQPQHF

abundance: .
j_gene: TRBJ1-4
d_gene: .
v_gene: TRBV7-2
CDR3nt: TGTGCCAGCAGCTTAGGGGGGGACCTTGCAACTAATGAAAAACTGTTTTTT
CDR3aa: CASSLGGDLATNEKLFF

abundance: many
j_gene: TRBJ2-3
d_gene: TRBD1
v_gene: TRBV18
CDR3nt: TGTGCCAGCTCACCGCCCGGGACAGGGGCGGCAGATACGCAGTATTTT
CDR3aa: CASSPPGTGAADTQYF

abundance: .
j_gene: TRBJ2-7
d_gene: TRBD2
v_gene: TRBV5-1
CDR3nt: TGCGCCAGCAGCTTAGCTAGCGGGGGCTCGACCTACGAGCAGTACTTC
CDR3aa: CASSLASGGSTYEQYF

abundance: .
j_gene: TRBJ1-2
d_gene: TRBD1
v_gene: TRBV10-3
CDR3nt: TGTGCCATCCTAGCGACAGGGATAAACTATGGCTACACCTTC
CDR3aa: CAILATGINYGYTF

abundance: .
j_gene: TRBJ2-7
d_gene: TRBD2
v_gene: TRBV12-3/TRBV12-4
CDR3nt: TGTGCCAGCACTTGGACTAGCGGGGGCCCTAGCTCCTACGAGCAGTACTTC
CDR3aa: CASTWTSGGPSSYEQYF

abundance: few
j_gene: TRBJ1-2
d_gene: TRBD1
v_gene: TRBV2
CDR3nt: TGTGCCAGCAGAGGCGGACAGGGTCATGGCTACACCTTC
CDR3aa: CASRGGQGHGYTF

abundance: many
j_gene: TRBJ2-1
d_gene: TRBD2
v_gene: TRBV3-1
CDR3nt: TGTGCCAGCAGCCAAACTACGGGACTAGCGGGGGGGATTTACAATGAGCAGTTCTTC
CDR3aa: CASSQTTGLAGGIYNEQFF

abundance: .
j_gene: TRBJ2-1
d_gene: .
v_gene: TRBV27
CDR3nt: TGTGCCAGCAGTTTCGAAGACAGTTACAATGAGCAGTTCTTC
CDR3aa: CASSFEDSYNEQFF

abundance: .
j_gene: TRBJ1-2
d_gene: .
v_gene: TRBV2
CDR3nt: TGTGCCATCGGAACAGGGACCTATGGCTACACCTTC
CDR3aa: CAIGTGTYGYTF

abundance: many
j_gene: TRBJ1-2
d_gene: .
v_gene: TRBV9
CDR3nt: TGTGCCAGCAGCGCGGGACTGAATGCTAACTATGGCTACACCTTC
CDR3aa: CASSAGLNANYGYTF

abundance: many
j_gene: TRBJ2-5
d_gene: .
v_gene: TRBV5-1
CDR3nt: TGCGCCAGCAGATACGGGGGAGAAGAGACCCAGTACTTC
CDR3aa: CASRYGGEETQYF

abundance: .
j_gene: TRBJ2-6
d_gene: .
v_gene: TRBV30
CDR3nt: TGTGCCCGACAGGGAGGTCAATCTGGGGCCAACGTCCTGACTTTC
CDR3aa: CARQGGQSGANVLTF

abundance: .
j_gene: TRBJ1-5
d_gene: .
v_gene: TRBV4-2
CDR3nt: TGTGCCAGCAGCCAAGATTGGTGGGGGGGGAGCAATCAGCCCCAGCATTTT
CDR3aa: CASSQDWWGGSNQPQHF

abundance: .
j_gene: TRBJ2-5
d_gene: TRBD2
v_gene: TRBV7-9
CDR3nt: TGTGCCAGCAGCCCAATGGGTAGCGGGGTTCAGCAAGAGACCCAGTACTTC
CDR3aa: CASSPMGSGVQQETQYF

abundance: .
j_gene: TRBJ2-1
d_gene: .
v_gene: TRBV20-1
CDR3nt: TGCAGTGCGACCTGGAGGGACAATGAGCAGTTCTTC
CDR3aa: CSATWRDNEQFF

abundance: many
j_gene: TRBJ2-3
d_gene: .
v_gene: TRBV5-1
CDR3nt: TGCGCCAGCAGCCCGGACGGGGCACTCACAGATACGCAGTATTTT
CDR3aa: CASSPDGALTDTQYF

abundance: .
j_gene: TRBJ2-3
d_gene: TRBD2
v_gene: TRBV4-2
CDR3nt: TGTGCCAGCAGCCAACTGCGGGGGGGCAGAAGCACAGATACGCAGTATTTT
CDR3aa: CASSQLRGGRSTDTQYF

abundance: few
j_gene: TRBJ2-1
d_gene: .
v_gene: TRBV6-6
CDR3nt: TGTGCCAGCAGTTACTCGTGGGCTCGGAATGAGCAGTTCTTC
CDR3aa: CASSYSWARNEQFF

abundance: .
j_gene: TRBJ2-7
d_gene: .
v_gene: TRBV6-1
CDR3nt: TGTGCCAGCACCGAACTACAAACCTACTACGAGCAGTACTTC
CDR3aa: CASTELQTYYEQYF

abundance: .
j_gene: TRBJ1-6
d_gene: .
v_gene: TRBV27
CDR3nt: TGTGCCAGCAGTTTATCCGCCGACGTTGGATCACCCCTCCACTTT
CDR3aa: CASSLSADVGSPLHF

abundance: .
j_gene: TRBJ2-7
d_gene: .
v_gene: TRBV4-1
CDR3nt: TGCGCCAGCAGCCAAGCGCCGTCCCTCTACGAGCAGTACTTC
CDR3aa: CASSQAPSLYEQYF

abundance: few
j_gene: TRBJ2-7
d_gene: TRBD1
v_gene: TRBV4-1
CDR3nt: TGCGCCAGCAGTACCCCCAGGGGGGAGCAGTACTTC
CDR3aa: CASSTPRGEQYF

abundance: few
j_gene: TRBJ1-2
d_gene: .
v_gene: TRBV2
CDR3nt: TGTGCCAGCACAGGCTGGGACAACTATGGCTACACCTTC
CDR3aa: CASTGWDNYGYTF

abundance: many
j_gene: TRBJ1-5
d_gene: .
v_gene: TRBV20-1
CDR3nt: TGCAGTGGTAGAGAGGGTCGCAATCAGCCCCAGCATTTT
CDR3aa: CSGREGRNQPQHF

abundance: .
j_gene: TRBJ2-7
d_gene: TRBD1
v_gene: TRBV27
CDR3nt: TGTGCCAGCAGTTCCCGGGACAGTGGGACCTACGAGCAGTACTTC
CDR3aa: CASSSRDSGTYEQYF

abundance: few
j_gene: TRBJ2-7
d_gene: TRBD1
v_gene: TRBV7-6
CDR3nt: TGTGCCAGCAGCCTTCAGGGGGAGTACGAGCAGTACTTC
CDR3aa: CASSLQGEYEQYF

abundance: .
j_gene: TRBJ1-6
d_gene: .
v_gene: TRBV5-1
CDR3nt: TGCGCCAGCAGCTTTCGGACCAGCCTTGGCGATTCACCCCTCCACTTT
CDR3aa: CASSFRTSLGDSPLHF

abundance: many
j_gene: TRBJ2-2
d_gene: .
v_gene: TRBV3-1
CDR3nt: TGTGCCAGCAGTCTCGTTCCCGGGGAGCTGTTTTTT
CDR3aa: CASSLVPGELFF

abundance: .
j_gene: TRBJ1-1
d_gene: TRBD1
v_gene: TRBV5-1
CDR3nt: TGCGCCAGCAGTAGGAGGCAGGGGGACACTGAAGTTTTCTTT
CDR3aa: CASSRRQGDTEVFF

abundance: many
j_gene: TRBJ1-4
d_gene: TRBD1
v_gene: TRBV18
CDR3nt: TGTGCCAGCTCACCCGACAGGGGGCATGAAAAACTGTTTTTT
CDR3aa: CASSPDRGHEKLFF

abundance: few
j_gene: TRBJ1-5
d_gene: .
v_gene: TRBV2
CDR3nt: TGTGCCAGCGGGCTCCTGCGGGAAGATCAGCCCCAGCATTTT
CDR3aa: CASGLLREDQPQHF

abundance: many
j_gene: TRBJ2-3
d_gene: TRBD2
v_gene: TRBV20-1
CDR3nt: TGCAGTGCTAGTTCTAGCGGGGTCGTAGATACGCAGTATTTT
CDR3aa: CSASSSGVVDTQYF

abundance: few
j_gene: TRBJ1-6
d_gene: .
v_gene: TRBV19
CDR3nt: TGTGCCAGTAGTATATCTCGGGACGTTGATTCACCCCTCCACTTT
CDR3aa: CASSISRDVDSPLHF

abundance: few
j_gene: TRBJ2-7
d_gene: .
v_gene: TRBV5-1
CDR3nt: TGCGCCAGCAAACGCGACGGTGCTGCGGACGAGCAGTACTTC
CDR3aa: CASKRDGAADEQYF

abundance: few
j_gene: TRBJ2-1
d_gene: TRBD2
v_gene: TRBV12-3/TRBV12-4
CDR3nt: TGTGCCAGCAGGCCGACTAGCGGGGCAACCTACAATGAGCAGTTCTTC
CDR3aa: CASRPTSGATYNEQFF

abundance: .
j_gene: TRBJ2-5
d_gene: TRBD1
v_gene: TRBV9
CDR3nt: TGTGCCTGCAGCGGGGACAGGGGGCCGGAGGAGACCCAGTACTTC
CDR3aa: CACSGDRGPEETQYF

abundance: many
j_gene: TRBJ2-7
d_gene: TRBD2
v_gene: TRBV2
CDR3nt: TGTGCCAGCAGTCCGGGACTAGCCCACGAGCAGTACTTC
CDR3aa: CASSPGLAHEQYF

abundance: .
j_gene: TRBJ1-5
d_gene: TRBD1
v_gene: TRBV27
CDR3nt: TGTGCCAGCAGTTCGTACAGGGGCCAGCCCCAGCATTTT
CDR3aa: CASSSYRGQPQHF

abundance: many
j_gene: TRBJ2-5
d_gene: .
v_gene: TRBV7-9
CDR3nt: TGTGCCAGCAGCTTAGCGAGGGACGGCCAAGAGACCCAGTACTTC
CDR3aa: CASSLARDGQETQYF

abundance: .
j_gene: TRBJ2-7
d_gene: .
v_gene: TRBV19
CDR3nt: TGTGCCAGTAGTATCTCTGGGATCGACAGTTCCTACGAGCAGTACTTC
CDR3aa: CASSISGIDSSYEQYF

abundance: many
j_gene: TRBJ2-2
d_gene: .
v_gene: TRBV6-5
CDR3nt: TGTGCCAGCAGTTACTCGCCCGGGGAGCTGTTTTTT
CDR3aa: CASSYSPGELFF

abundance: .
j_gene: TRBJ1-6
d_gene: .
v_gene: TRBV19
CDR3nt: TGTGCCAGTAGTATTAATCGGGGAGCGCATTCACCCCTCCACTTT
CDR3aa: CASSINRGAHSPLHF

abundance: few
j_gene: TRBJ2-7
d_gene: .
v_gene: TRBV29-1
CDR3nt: TGCAGCGTCCAGACCCTTTACGAGCAGTACTTC
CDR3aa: CSVQTLYEQYF

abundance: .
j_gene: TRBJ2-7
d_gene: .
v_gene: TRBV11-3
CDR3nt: TGTGCCAGCAGCTCTGGTCGAGGGGGCGAGCAGTACTTC
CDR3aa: CASSSGRGGEQYF

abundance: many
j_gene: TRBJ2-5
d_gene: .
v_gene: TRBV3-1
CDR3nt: TGTGCCAGCAGCCTCTGGCTAGGGTTGAAGGTGGAGACCCAGTACTTC
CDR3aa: CASSLWLGLKVETQYF

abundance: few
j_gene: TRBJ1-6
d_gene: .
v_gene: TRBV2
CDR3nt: TGTGCCAGCAGGAAGAGGGACACTTATAATTCACCCCTCCACTTT
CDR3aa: CASRKRDTYNSPLHF

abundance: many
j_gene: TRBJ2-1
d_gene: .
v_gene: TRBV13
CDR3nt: TGTGCCAGCAGCTTAAACAATGAGCAGTTCTTC
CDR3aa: CASSLNNEQFF

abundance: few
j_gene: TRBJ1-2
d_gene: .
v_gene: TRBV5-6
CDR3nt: TGTGCCAGCAGCTCCCCTATTAAGTTGGATGGCTACACCTTC
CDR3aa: CASSSPIKLDGYTF

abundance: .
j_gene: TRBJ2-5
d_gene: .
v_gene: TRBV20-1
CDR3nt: TGCAGTGCTGTCAGGGCCAGCCAAGAGACCCAGTACTTC
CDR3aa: CSAVRASQETQYF

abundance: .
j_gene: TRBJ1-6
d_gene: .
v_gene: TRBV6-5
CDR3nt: TGTGCCAGCAGTTACCCACCCGGACGCAGGAATTCACCCCTCCACTTT
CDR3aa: CASSYPPGRRNSPLHF

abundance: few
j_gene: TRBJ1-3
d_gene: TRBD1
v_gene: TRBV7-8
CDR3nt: TGTGCCAGCAGCTTGGACAGGGAAGGAAACACCATATATTTT
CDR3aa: CASSLDREGNTIYF

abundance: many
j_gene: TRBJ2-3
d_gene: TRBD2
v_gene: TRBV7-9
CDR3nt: TGTGCCAGCAGCCCTAGGGGACTAGCGGGGGACACAGATACGCAGTATTTT
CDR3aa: CASSPRGLAGDTDTQYF

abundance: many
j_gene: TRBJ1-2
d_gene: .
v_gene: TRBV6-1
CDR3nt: TGTGCCAGCAGTGAAGGGCAGGGTGGCTATGGCTACACCTTC
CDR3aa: CASSEGQGGYGYTF

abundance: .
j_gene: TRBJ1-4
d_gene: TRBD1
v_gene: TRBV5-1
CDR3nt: TGCGCCAGCAGCCTGGTTCCCGGGACAGGATATTCAACTAATGAAAAACTGTTTTTT
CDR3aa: CASSLVPGTGYSTNEKLFF